The entry that follows covers one TCR beta chain sequence. As handled by the study authors: Amplification of reference gene primers provided the estimated nucleated cell counts. The data were produced by immunoSEQ multiplex PCR, yet TCRdb's version contains in-frame clones alone and is incomplete. V and J calls and clone size are given by that table; D and trimming were obtained from the DNA. The table records about 240,000 clones, approximately 85% of them present only once. The record originates from a study of blood T cell repertoires in COVID-19. As for the study in general: Sample material is recorded as cDNA or gDNA derived from T cells, B-cell-depleted T cells, or PBMCs.

Germline values: CDR1 SGHAT, CDR2 FQNNGV. The length of the CDR3 is 12 residues. V gave up 5 bases and J gave up 8 bases; unmatched junction bases: 2. The chain joins TRBV11-2 to TRBJ2-1; 8 bases map to TRBD1. The TCR originated in a man in his fifties or sixties with acute or convalescent COVID-19. Sequenced: peripheral blood. CDR3 coding DNA: TGTGCCAGCAGCAGACAGGGGTATGAGCAGTTCTTC. Amino acid sequence: CASSRQGYEQFF.